What follows is one TCR beta chain and its context. Antigen: not known. This specimen belongs to a study of blood T cells in healthy people across ages. Germline values: CDR1 LNHDA, CDR2 SQIVND (reference sequence). This CDR3 comprises 13 residues. V was pared by 7 bases and J by 4 bases, with 13 bases between. The study's findings and limits: Whereas aged donors had fewer naive CD4+ cells, long-lived donors had more of them and higher diversity. Per million T cells, TCR beta diversity dropped about linearly as age rose.

A second PCR of about 6 to 11 cycles used a sample-barcoded 5' primer and a J-beta primer mix. A template-switch adaptor containing 12 random nucleotides labeled each cDNA molecule. TCRdb reprocessed the 5' RACE reads via MiXCR and lists one record per CDR3 protein. The sample holds 1.5 million to 2 million distinct CDR3 sequences, roughly 27% seen once. The TCR comes from a woman in her 30s in good health. The rearrangement links TRBV19 to TRBJ2-5; D assignment may be TRBD1 or TRBD2 (5 bases each). The sequencing input was blood. CDR3 loop: CASTGSYGETQYF. CDR3 DNA sequence: TGTGCCAGTACAGGGAGTTATGGAGAGACCCAGTACTTC.